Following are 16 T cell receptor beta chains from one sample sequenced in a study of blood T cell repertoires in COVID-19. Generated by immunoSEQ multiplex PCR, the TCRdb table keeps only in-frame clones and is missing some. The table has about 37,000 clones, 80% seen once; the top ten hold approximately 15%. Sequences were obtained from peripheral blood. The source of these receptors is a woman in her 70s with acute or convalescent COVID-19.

The CDR3 region has the DNA TGTGCCAGCAGTGCCTCCGGGGGATATACGCAGTATTTT. It is translated as CASSASGGYTQYF. The V call is TRBV2, the J call TRBJ2-3; D is possibly TRBD2 (6 bases). The CDR3 has 13 residues. V lost 4 bases and J 7 bases, leaving 12 bases between the germline ends. Germline CDR1 SNHLY, CDR2 FYNNEI.

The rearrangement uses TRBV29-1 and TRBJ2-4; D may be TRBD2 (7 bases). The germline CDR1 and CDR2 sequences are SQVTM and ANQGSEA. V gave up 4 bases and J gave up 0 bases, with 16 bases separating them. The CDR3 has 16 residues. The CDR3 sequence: CSVVGGGRLAKNIQYF. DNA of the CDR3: TGCAGCGTTGTGGGAGGGGGTCGGCTAGCCAAAAACATTCAGTACTTC.

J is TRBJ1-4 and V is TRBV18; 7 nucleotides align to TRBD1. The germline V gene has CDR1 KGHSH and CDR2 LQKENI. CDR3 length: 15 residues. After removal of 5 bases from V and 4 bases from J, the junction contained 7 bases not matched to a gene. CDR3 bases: TGTGCCAGCTCAAAAGAAAGGGACAGTAATGAAAAACTGTTTTTT. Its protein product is CASSKERDSNEKLFF.

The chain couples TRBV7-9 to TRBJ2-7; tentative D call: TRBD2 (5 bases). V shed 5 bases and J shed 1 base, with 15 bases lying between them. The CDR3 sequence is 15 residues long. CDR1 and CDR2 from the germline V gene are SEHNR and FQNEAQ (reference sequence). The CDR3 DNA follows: TGTGCCAGCAGCGTGGGAAGACCGGGGTCCTACGAGCAGTACTTC. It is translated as CASSVGRPGSYEQYF. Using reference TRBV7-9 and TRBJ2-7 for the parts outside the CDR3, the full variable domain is DTGVSQNPRHKITKRGQNVTFRCDPISEHNRLYWYRQTLGQGPEFLTYFQNEAQLEKSRLLSDRFSAERPKGSFSTLEIQRTEQGDSAMYLCASSVGRPGSYEQYFGPGTRLTVT.

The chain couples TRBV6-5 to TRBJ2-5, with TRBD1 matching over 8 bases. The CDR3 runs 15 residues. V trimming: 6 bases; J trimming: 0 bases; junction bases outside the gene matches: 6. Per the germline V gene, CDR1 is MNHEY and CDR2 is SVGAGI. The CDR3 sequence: CASRGRGLHQETQYF. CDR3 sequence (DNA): TGTGCCAGCAGGGGCAGGGGGCTCCACCAAGAGACCCAGTACTTC.

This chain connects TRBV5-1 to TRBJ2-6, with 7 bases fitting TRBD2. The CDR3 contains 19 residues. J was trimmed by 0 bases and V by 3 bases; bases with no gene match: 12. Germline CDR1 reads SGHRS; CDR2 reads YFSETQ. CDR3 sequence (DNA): TGCGCCAGCAGCTGGGGGGGGTCACCGGACCCCTCTGGGGCCAACGTCCTGACTTTC. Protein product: CASSWGGSPDPSGANVLTF.

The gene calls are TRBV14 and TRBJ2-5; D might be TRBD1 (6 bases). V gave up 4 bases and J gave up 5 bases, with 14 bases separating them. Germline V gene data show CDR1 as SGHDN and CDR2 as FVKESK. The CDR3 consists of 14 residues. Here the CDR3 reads CASSPGQRAETQYF. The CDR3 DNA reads TGTGCCAGCAGCCCGGGACAAAGAGCGGAGACCCAGTACTTC. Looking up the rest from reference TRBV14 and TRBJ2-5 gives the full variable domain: EAGVTQFPSHSVIEKGQTVTLRCDPISGHDNLYWYRRVMGKEIKFLLHFVKESKQDESGMPNNRFLAERTGGTYSTLKVQPAELEDSGVYFCASSPGQRAETQYFGPGTRLLVL.

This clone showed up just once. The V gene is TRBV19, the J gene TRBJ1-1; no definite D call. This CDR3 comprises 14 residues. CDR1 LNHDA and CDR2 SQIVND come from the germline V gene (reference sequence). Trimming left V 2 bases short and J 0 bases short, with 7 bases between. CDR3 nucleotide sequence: TGTGCCAGTAGTATAACAGTTTTGAACACTGAAGCTTTCTTT. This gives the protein CASSITVLNTEAFF.

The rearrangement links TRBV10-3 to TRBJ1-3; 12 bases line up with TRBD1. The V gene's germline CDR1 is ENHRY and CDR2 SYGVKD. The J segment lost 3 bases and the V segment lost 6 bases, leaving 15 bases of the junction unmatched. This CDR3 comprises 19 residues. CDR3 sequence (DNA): TGTGCCATCAGCGCTCCGGGACAGGGGGCGCGGGAAGGTGGAAACACCATATATTTT. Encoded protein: CAISAPGQGAREGGNTIYF.

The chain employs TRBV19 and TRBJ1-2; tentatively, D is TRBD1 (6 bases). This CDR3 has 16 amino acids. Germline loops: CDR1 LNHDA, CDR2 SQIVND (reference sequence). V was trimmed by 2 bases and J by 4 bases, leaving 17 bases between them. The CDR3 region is CASSITTGTRIYGYTF. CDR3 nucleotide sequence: TGTGCCAGTAGTATAACTACCGGGACAAGGATCTATGGCTACACCTTC.

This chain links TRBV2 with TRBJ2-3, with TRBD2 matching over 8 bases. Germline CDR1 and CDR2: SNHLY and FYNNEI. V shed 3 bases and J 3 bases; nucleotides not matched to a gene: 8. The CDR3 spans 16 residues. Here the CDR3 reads CASSDSPAGVTDTQYF. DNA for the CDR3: TGTGCCAGCAGTGATTCTCCAGCGGGAGTAACAGATACGCAGTATTTT.

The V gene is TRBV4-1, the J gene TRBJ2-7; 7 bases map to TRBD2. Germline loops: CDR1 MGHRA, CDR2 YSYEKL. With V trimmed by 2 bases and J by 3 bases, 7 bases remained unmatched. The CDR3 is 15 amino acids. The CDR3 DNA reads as TGCGCCAGCAGCCAACCCAGCGGGAACAGCTACGAGCAGTACTTC. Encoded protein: CASSQPSGNSYEQYF.

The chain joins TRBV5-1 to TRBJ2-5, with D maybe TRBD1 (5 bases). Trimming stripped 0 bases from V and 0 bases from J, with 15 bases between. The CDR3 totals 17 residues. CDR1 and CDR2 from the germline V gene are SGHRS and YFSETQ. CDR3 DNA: TGCGCCAGCAGCTTGGGGTTGGCAGGGCTATACCAAGAGACCCAGTACTTC. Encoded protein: CASSLGLAGLYQETQYF.

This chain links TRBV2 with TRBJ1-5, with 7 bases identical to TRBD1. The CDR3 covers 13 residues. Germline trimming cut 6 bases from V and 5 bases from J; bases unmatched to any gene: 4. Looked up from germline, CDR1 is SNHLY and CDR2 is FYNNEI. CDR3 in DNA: TGTGCCAGCAGAGACAGGGACTATCAGCCCCAGCATTTT. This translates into CASRDRDYQPQHF.

CDR3 sequence reads: CASSLDRRGTEAFF. In DNA, the CDR3 is TGTGCCAGCAGTTTGGACAGGAGGGGAACTGAAGCTTTCTTT. The V call is TRBV6-5, the J call TRBJ1-1, with 7 nucleotides matching TRBD1. This CDR3 has 14 residues. Germline trimming cut 4 bases from V and 5 bases from J; bases unmatched to any gene: 7. CDR1 is MNHEY, CDR2 SVGAGI, per germline.

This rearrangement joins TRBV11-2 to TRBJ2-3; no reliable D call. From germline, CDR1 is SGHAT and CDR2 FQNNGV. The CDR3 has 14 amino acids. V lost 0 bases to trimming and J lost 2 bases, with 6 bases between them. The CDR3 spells CASSLESHTDTQYF. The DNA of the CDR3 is TGTGCCAGCAGCTTAGAATCCCACACAGATACGCAGTATTTT.